This passage covers 17 T cell receptor beta chains from one sample sequenced in a study of OX40 agonist ivuxolimab in advanced cancers. Clones were read by immunoSEQ multiplex PCR, and TCRdb kept only the in-frame ones, dropping some. Here the sample spans fewer than 90,000 clones, about 91% being singletons. The source material was CD4+ or CD8+ T cells sorted from blood, sampled in a trial of the OX40 agonist ivuxolimab. The receptors stem from an adult with an advanced solid tumor such as melanoma, head and neck, liver or kidney cancer.

The chain combines TRBV7-9 with TRBJ2-5; possibly TRBD2 for D (5 bases). V lost 4 bases to trimming and J lost 4 bases, with 16 bases between them. CDR3 length equals 15 residues. The germline V gene encodes CDR1 SEHNR and CDR2 FQNEAQ (reference sequence). Here the CDR3 reads CASSSAGGPVETQYF. In DNA, the CDR3 is TGTGCCAGCAGCTCGGCGGGTGGGCCCGTAGAGACCCAGTACTTC.

The chain employs TRBV10-3 and TRBJ2-7, with 9 bases aligning to TRBD1. The CDR3 is 15 amino acids. Germline CDR1 and CDR2: ENHRY and SYGVKD. V shed 4 bases, J shed 5 bases, and the junction held 9 bases outside the gene matches. CDR3 residues: CAISAGQGGSDEQYF. The CDR3 DNA is TGTGCCATCAGTGCGGGACAGGGTGGGTCGGACGAGCAGTACTTC.

The table lists this clone with a count of one. The chain combines TRBV5-1 with TRBJ2-1; 11 bases align to TRBD1. There are 15 residues in the CDR3. Germline assignment: CDR1 SGHRS and CDR2 YFSETQ. V dropped 2 bases and J dropped 5; count of bases not matched to a gene: 3. The CDR3 DNA sequence: TGCGCCAGCAGCTTCGGACAGGGGGCACACAATGAGCAGTTCTTC. This sequence encodes CASSFGQGAHNEQFF.

This chain connects TRBV9 to TRBJ2-1, with a weak D call TRBD2 (6 bases). CDR3 length equals 14 residues. From germline, CDR1 is SGDLS and CDR2 YYNGEE. Trimming removed 1 base at V and 7 bases at J, with 12 bases between. The CDR3 sequence is CASSVLALSNEQFF. The CDR3 nucleotides are TGTGCCAGCAGCGTACTAGCGCTGAGTAATGAGCAGTTCTTC. Full variable domain (outside the CDR3, taken from reference TRBV9 and TRBJ2-1): DSGVTQTPKHLITATGQRVTLRCSPRSGDLSVYWYQQSLDQGLQFLIQYYNGEERAKGNILERFSAQQFPDLHSELNLSSLELGDSALYFCASSVLALSNEQFFGPGTRLTVL.

This chain joins TRBV6-6 and TRBJ1-4; D perhaps matches TRBD1 (5 bases). Germline assignment: CDR1 MNHNY and CDR2 SVGAGI (reference sequence). V was shortened by 8 bases and J by 0 bases, with 10 bases between the two germline ends. This CDR3 has 14 amino acids. DNA of the CDR3: TGTGCCAGCTCCGACAGCGCAACTAATGAAAAACTGTTTTTT. Translating it yields CASSDSATNEKLFF.

CDR3 protein: CASSLSGVGNEQFF. CDR3 nucleotides: TGTGCCAGCAGCTTATCGGGCGTAGGGAATGAGCAGTTCTTC. The V gene is TRBV7-3, the J gene TRBJ2-1; no clear D gene. CDR3 length: 14 residues. V lost 2 bases, J lost 7 bases, and 12 bases lay in between. CDR1 and CDR2 from the germline V gene are SGHTA and FQGTGA.

The chain links TRBV5-4 to TRBJ2-5; D gene uncertain. The germline V gene encodes CDR1 SGHNT and CDR2 YYREEE (reference sequence). Trimming took off 4 bases at V and 5 bases at J, with 12 bases between the two ends. There are 13 residues in the CDR3. CDR3 loop: CASSPAVRETQYF. The CDR3 DNA follows: TGTGCCAGCAGCCCGGCGGTTCGGGAGACCCAGTACTTC.

The chain has TRBV5-1 and TRBJ2-3; TRBD1 agrees at 7 bases. The CDR3 length is 15 residues. J lost 2 bases, V lost 4 bases, and 7 bases had no gene match. Germline V gives CDR1 SGHRS, CDR2 YFSETQ. CDR3 DNA: TGCGCCAGCAGCCTCGGACAGGACGTCACAGATACGCAGTATTTT. This gives the protein CASSLGQDVTDTQYF.

This rearrangement joins TRBV9 to TRBJ2-5; 8 nucleotides line up with TRBD1. Germline CDR1 is SGDLS and CDR2 is YYNGEE. The trim removed 0 bases at V and 2 bases at J, leaving 3 bases unmatched. This CDR3 has 15 residues. In DNA form, the CDR3 reads TGTGCCAGCAGCGTAGCAGACAGGGGACAAGAGACCCAGTACTTC. Residues: CASSVADRGQETQYF.

The CDR3 loop reads CASSPPNTGELFF. CDR3 nucleotide sequence: TGCGCCAGCAGCCCCCCGAACACCGGGGAGCTGTTTTTT. The chain couples TRBV5-1 to TRBJ2-2; D is unclear. Per the germline V gene, CDR1 is SGHRS and CDR2 is YFSETQ. Trimming took 4 bases from V and 0 from J, leaving 4 bases between them. This CDR3 is built from 13 residues.

This chain uses TRBV6-6 with TRBJ2-2; D is tentatively TRBD1 or TRBD2 (5 bases each). CDR1 MNHNY and CDR2 SVGAGI come from the germline V gene (reference sequence). The CDR3 is 14 residues long. V dropped 8 bases and J dropped 1 base, with 11 bases sitting between them. The CDR3 sequence: CASFMGRNTGELFF. The CDR3 DNA follows: TGTGCCAGCTTCATGGGACGGAACACCGGGGAGCTGTTTTTT.

The rearrangement links TRBV19 to TRBJ2-5, with 7 bases lining up with TRBD1. CDR3 length: 14 residues. In germline, CDR1 is LNHDA, CDR2 SQIVND (reference sequence). The J segment lost 6 bases and the V segment lost 4 bases, leaving 8 bases of the junction unmatched. CDR3 loop: CASSTTGDGKTQYF. DNA of the CDR3: TGTGCCAGTAGTACAACAGGGGATGGTAAGACCCAGTACTTC. Full variable domain (remainder filled in from reference TRBV19 and TRBJ2-5): DGGITQSPKYLFRKEGQNVTLSCEQNLNHDAMYWYRQDPGQGLRLIYYSQIVNDFQKGDIAEGYSVSREKKESFPLTVTSAQKNPTAFYLCASSTTGDGKTQYFGPGTRLLVL.

The rearrangement joins TRBV2 to TRBJ1-5; D gene uncertain. Germline V gives CDR1 SNHLY, CDR2 FYNNEI. The CDR3 runs 13 residues. Trimming took off 7 bases at V and 8 bases at J, with 15 bases between the two ends. The CDR3 sequence is CASKLDPIEPQHF. The CDR3 region has the DNA TGTGCCAGCAAGCTCGACCCTATTGAGCCCCAGCATTTT.

The chain couples TRBV21-1 to TRBJ2-3; the table's D call, TRBD2, has no DNA check behind it. TRBV21-1 is shown as a pseudogene. The CDR3 covers 16 residues. DNA for the CDR3: TGTGCCAGCTCCCAGTCGGCTAGCGGGAGTCCAGATACGCAGTATTTT. Its protein product is CASSQSASGSPDTQYF.

The V call is TRBV30, the J call TRBJ2-7; 7 bases line up with TRBD1. The trim removed 3 bases at V and 6 bases at J, leaving 8 bases unmatched. The CDR3 runs 13 residues. Germline assignment: CDR1 GTSNPN and CDR2 SVGIG (reference sequence). In DNA form, the CDR3 reads TGTGCCTGGAGAGGGGGACAGTACGCCGAGCAGTACTTC. It codes for CAWRGGQYAEQYF.

The chain links TRBV2 to TRBJ2-1, with 7 bases lining up with TRBD2. The length of the CDR3 is 13 residues. Trimming removed 4 bases from V and 10 bases from J; junction bases left unmatched: 7. Per the germline V gene, CDR1 is SNHLY and CDR2 is FYNNEI. CDR3 DNA sequence: TGTGCCAGCAGTGGGCTAGCGGCAGGCGAGCAGTTCTTC. Translated: CASSGLAAGEQFF.

The rearrangement joins TRBV27 to TRBJ2-1; D might be TRBD2 (6 bases). Germline loops: CDR1 MNHEY, CDR2 SMNVEV (reference sequence). This CDR3 has 16 amino acids. The V end lost 9 bases, the J end lost 4 bases, and 22 bases lay between the germline ends. In DNA, the CDR3 is TGTGCCAGTTGGAAGCGTACGGGACTCCTGTACAATGAGCAGTTCTTC. This encodes CASWKRTGLLYNEQFF.